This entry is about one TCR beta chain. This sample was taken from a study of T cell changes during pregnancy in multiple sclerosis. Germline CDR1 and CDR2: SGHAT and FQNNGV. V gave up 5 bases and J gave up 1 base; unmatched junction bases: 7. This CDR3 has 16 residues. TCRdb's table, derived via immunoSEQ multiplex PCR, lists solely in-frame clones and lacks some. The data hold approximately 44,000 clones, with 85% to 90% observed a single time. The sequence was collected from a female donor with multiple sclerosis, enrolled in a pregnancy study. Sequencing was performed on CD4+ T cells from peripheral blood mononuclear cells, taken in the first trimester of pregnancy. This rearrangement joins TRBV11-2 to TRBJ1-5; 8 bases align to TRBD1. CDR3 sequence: CASSLLWTGSNQPQHF. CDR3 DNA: TGTGCCAGCAGCCTATTATGGACAGGGAGCAATCAGCCCCAGCATTTT. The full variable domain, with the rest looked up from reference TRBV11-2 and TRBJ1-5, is EAGVAQSPRYKIIEKRQSVAFWCNPISGHATLYWYQQILGQGPKLLIQFQNNGVVDDSQLPKDRFSAERLKGVDSTLKIQPAKLEDSAVYLCASSLLWTGSNQPQHFGDGTRLSIL.